The 22 T cell receptor beta chains reported below all come from one sample, sequenced in a study of blood T cells in healthy people across ages. Through a sample-barcoded 5' primer and a J-beta primer mix, a second PCR was run for roughly 6 to 12 cycles. TCRdb called the 5' RACE reads again in MiXCR, with one record for every CDR3 protein. The sample holds about 780,000 distinct CDR3 sequences; around a quarter are singletons and the top ten take roughly 3.1%. The same sample was also used in a study of T cells of mothers and their children.

Sample: blood. These receptors all stem from a boy younger than 18 in good health.

V gene TRBV28 combines with J gene TRBJ2-3, with TRBD2 matching over 13 bases. Germline-derived CDR1 and CDR2 are MDHEN and SYDVKM. V dropped 9 bases and J dropped 0; count of bases not matched to a gene: 6. The CDR3 covers 16 residues. CDR3 in amino acids: CASHGTSGTSTDTQYF. The DNA for the CDR3 is TGTGCCAGTCATGGGACTAGCGGGACTAGCACAGATACGCAGTATTTT.

This clonotype occurred a few times. Germline and junction disagree at one end, which may indicate a read error. The genes are TRBV28 and TRBJ2-7; possible D gene TRBD2, 7 bases. The CDR3 covers 13 residues. CDR1 is MDHEN and CDR2 is SYDVKM in the germline V gene. CDR3 coding DNA: TGTACCAGCAGTTTAGGGGGGGCCTACGAGCAGTACTTC. Translated, it gives CTSSLGGAYEQYF.

The chain employs TRBV5-1 and TRBJ1-4; no definite D call. Germline CDR1 SGHRS, CDR2 YFSETQ. The CDR3 extends over 16 amino acids. V shed 0 bases and J shed 0 bases, with 9 bases lying between them. The CDR3, as DNA: TGCGCCAGCAGCTTGGAATGGCCAGCAACTAATGAAAAACTGTTTTTT. Its translation is CASSLEWPATNEKLFF. The full variable domain, in which reference TRBV5-1 and TRBJ1-4 provide the parts outside the CDR3, is KAGVTQTPRYLIKTRGQQVTLSCSPISGHRSVSWYQQTPGQGLQFLFEYFSETQRNKGNFPGRFSGRQFSNSRSEMNVSTLELGDSALYLCASSLEWPATNEKLFFGSGTQLSVL.

The V call is TRBV28, the J call TRBJ2-7, with D maybe TRBD1 (6 bases). The germline V and J ends were trimmed by 6 bases and 2 bases, with 14 bases remaining between them. From germline, CDR1 is MDHEN and CDR2 SYDVKM. The CDR3 covers 14 residues. The DNA for the CDR3 is TGTGCCAGCAGGAGCTCCTGGGACACCTACGAGCAGTACTTC. Protein product: CASRSSWDTYEQYF.

This clonotype was counted a few times. V and J are TRBV19 and TRBJ2-7, with a weak D call TRBD2 (6 bases). The tail of the sequence fits TRBJ2-5 better, so the J call may be wrong. CDR3 size: 15 residues. Germline V gene sequence: CDR1 LNHDA, CDR2 SQIVND (reference sequence). The chain's CDR3 is CASSLRGSSGETQYF. The CDR3 coding sequence is TGTGCCAGTAGTCTGCGGGGCTCCTCGGGGGAGACCCAGTACTTC.

The rearrangement links TRBV6-6 to TRBJ1-2; 12 nucleotides align to TRBD1. This CDR3 has 15 amino acids. Per the germline V gene, CDR1 is MNHNY and CDR2 is SVGAGI (reference sequence). The trim removed 6 bases at V and 2 bases at J, leaving 4 bases unmatched. The CDR3 loop reads CASSRDRGQNYGYTF. Written as DNA, the CDR3 is TGTGCCAGCAGCAGGGACAGGGGGCAAAACTATGGCTACACCTTC.

This CDR3 reads CASRSGDEQYF. The CDR3 nucleotides are TGTGCCAGCAGGTCAGGGGACGAGCAGTACTTC. The chain uses TRBV28 and TRBJ2-7; maybe TRBD1 (6 bases). Germline assignment: CDR1 MDHEN and CDR2 SYDVKM. V was trimmed by 6 bases and J by 5 bases, leaving 8 bases between them. This CDR3 spans 11 amino acids.

The gene calls are TRBV9 and TRBJ1-1, with D unresolved. Germline lookup yields CDR1 SGDLS and CDR2 YYNGEE. The CDR3 runs to 13 residues. V was cut by 3 bases and J by 4 bases, with 10 bases left in between. The CDR3 nucleotides are TGTGCCAGCAGCGGCAGACCCGGCACTGAAGCTTTCTTT. Translated: CASSGRPGTEAFF. Supplemented by reference TRBV9 and TRBJ1-1, the full variable domain reads DSGVTQTPKHLITATGQRVTLRCSPRSGDLSVYWYQQSLDQGLQFLIQYYNGEERAKGNILERFSAQQFPDLHSELNLSSLELGDSALYFCASSGRPGTEAFFGQGTRLTVV.

This clonotype was observed a handful of times. The chain carries TRBV4-1 and TRBJ1-2; D might be TRBD1 (5 bases). With 4 bases removed from V and 8 bases from J, the gap between germline ends came to 17 bases. This CDR3 region has 14 residues. Germline assignment: CDR1 MGHRA and CDR2 YSYEKL. DNA for the CDR3: TGCGCCAGCAGCCGACTCGGGGCACGGCGCGGCTACACCTTC. Translating it yields CASSRLGARRGYTF.

This clonotype was seen many times. The junction departs from germline at one end; a sequencing error may be responsible. The rearrangement uses TRBV5-1 and TRBJ2-7; the match to TRBD2 covers 11 bases. This CDR3 spans 14 amino acids. Germline V CDR1 and CDR2: SGHRS, YFSETQ. DNA of the CDR3: TGTGCCAGCTCCCTCACTAGCGGGGGATACGAGCAGTACTTC. It codes for CASSLTSGGYEQYF.

This clonotype was found once. J is TRBJ2-3 and V is TRBV7-2, with 7 bases that match TRBD1. The V and J ends lost 5 bases and 4 bases, in that order; junction bases with no gene match: 12. Per the germline V gene, CDR1 is SGHTA and CDR2 is FQGNSA. This CDR3 has 16 amino acids. CDR3 region: CASSLNRATGPDTQYF. CDR3 in DNA: TGTGCCAGCAGCCTTAATCGGGCGACAGGGCCAGATACGCAGTATTTT.

The V gene is TRBV13, the J gene TRBJ2-5, with TRBD2 matching over 7 bases. Germline CDR1 reads PRHDT; CDR2 reads FYEKMQ (reference sequence). V lost 1 base to trimming and J lost 3 bases; unmatched junction nucleotides: 5. The CDR3 covers 15 residues. CDR3 protein: CASSLARLAEETQYF. CDR3 coding DNA: TGTGCCAGCAGCTTAGCTCGGCTAGCGGAAGAGACCCAGTACTTC.

The rearrangement links TRBV20-1 to TRBJ1-5; possibly TRBD1 for D (5 bases). The V and J ends lost 4 bases and 4 bases respectively, with 17 bases between them. The CDR3 spans 15 residues. Germline V lookup: CDR1 DFQATT, CDR2 SNEGSKA (reference sequence). The CDR3 nucleotides read TGCAGTGCTAAAAAGGGGTCCCCTGGGAATCAGCCCCAGCATTTT. Amino acid sequence: CSAKKGSPGNQPQHF.

The chain has TRBV11-2 and TRBJ2-6, with TRBD1 identical over 10 bases. CDR3 length: 20 amino acids. V shed 4 bases, J shed 0 bases, and the junction held 12 bases outside the gene matches. Germline V gives CDR1 SGHAT, CDR2 FQNNGV. The CDR3 coding sequence is TGTGCCAGCAGCTCTCGCAACTCGGGACAGGGGACCTCTGGGGCCAACGTCCTGACTTTC. Amino acid sequence: CASSSRNSGQGTSGANVLTF.

The chain uses TRBV20-1 and TRBJ2-1; TRBD2 agrees at 8 bases. Germline trimming cut 5 bases from V and 0 bases from J; bases unmatched to any gene: 9. The CDR3 runs 16 residues. The germline gives CDR1 DFQATT, CDR2 SNEGSKA (reference sequence). CDR3 in amino acids: CSAGGSSGYSYNEQFF. CDR3 DNA sequence: TGCAGTGCTGGGGGTTCTAGCGGGTACTCCTACAATGAGCAGTTCTTC.

This clonotype showed up just a few times. The chain links TRBV12-3 or TRBV12-4 to TRBJ1-1; D not resolved. The V end lost 7 bases, the J end lost 6 bases, and 9 bases lay between the germline ends. The CDR3 is 11 amino acids. The CDR3 protein is CASTSDAEAFF. CDR3 coding DNA: TGTGCCAGCACCTCGGACGCTGAAGCTTTCTTT.

This chain uses TRBV20-1 with TRBJ1-1; unclear D gene. Germline-derived CDR1 and CDR2 are DFQATT and SNEGSKA (reference sequence). The germline V and J ends were trimmed by 0 bases and 5 bases, with 16 bases remaining between them. CDR3 length equals 15 residues. CDR3 DNA sequence: TGCAGTGCTAGAGATGAGTCGAAGGGTGGGACTGAAGCTTTCTTT. It encodes CSARDESKGGTEAFF.

This clonotype appeared many times. The genes are TRBV27 and TRBJ2-7; 10 positions agree with TRBD2. Germline V gene sequence: CDR1 MNHEY, CDR2 SMNVEV (reference sequence). The CDR3 sequence is 13 residues long. The V and J ends lost 6 bases and 4 bases, in that order; junction bases with no gene match: 3. The CDR3 reads CASSPSGGYEQYF. In nucleotides, the CDR3 is TGTGCCAGCAGCCCTAGCGGGGGTTACGAGCAGTACTTC.

There are a few counts of this clonotype. The chain links TRBV20-1 to TRBJ1-6; D is unclear. The CDR3 sequence is 13 residues long. Between the trimmed V and J ends, which lost 3 bases and 10 bases, there was a span of 13 bases. The germline V gene has CDR1 DFQATT and CDR2 SNEGSKA (reference sequence). CDR3 DNA: TGCAGTGCTAGGCGGGGAGCAGAATCACCCCTCCACTTT. Translated, it gives CSARRGAESPLHF.

The V gene is TRBV2, the J gene TRBJ2-1; D possibly matches TRBD1 or TRBD2 (5 bases each). The V and J ends lost 8 bases and 5 bases respectively, with 34 bases between them. The CDR3 sequence is 20 residues long. Germline V lookup: CDR1 SNHLY, CDR2 FYNNEI. The CDR3 bases are TGTGCCAGCCGGCAGAAAGGGGCGGACCAGCACGCCTCGGGAAACAATGAGCAGTTCTTC. This codes for CASRQKGADQHASGNNEQFF.

About this clonotype itself: One junction end disagrees with the germline gene, perhaps due to a read error. The V gene is TRBV5-1, the J gene TRBJ2-2; 8 bases match TRBD2. The CDR3 runs to 15 residues. In germline, CDR1 is SGHRS, CDR2 YFSETQ. The DNA of the CDR3 is TGCGCCAGCAGCTTGGTAGCGGGGTCCACCGGGGAACTGTTTTTT. Its protein is CASSLVAGSTGELFF.

A few counts support this clonotype. The chain recombines TRBV12-3 or TRBV12-4 with TRBJ1-4; a weak D match, TRBD1 (6 bases). The CDR3 sequence is 15 residues long. Trimming took off 6 bases at V and 2 bases at J, with 13 bases between the two ends. The CDR3 here is CASRPQGRTNEKLFF. In DNA form, the CDR3 reads TGTGCCAGCAGACCACAGGGCCGGACTAATGAAAAACTGTTTTTT.